Each of the 26 T cell receptor beta chains below was sequenced from the same sample in a study of cytomegalovirus exposure and HLA in healthy donors. It was with 60 Vbeta and 13 Jbeta primers that the PCR ran. Only in-frame clones appear in the TCRdb table, and some are missing; sequencing was by immunoSEQ multiplex PCR. Of 150,000 to 200,000 clones detected, approximately 80% appear once; the ten largest clones hold 3.4%. Sequences were obtained from PBMCs. Receptors originate from a man aged 35 to 55 in good health and CMV-seropositive.

Of note for this clone: Because the CDR3's place on the DNA is in doubt, the DNA is left out and the CDR3 is given as listed by TCRdb. This chain uses TRBV2 with TRBJ1-2; the table's TRBD1 call for D was not verified on the DNA. The CDR3 spans 14 amino acids, including both terminal residues. Germline V gives CDR1 SNHLY, CDR2 FYNNEI. This chain's CDR3 is CASSDFFGQASHTF.

V gene TRBV6-1 combines with J gene TRBJ2-5; D perhaps matches TRBD2 (5 bases). The V and J ends lost 2 bases and 0 bases respectively, with 13 bases between them. Germline CDR1 is MNHNS and CDR2 is SASEGT. This CDR3 comprises 16 residues. The CDR3, as DNA: TGTGCCAGCAGTGAAAGGACTCTAGGGTACCAAGAGACCCAGTACTTC. Protein sequence: CASSERTLGYQETQYF.

This chain uses TRBV5-8 with TRBJ1-1, with 7 bases identical to TRBD1. This CDR3 comprises 14 residues. V shed 2 bases and J 4 bases; nucleotides not matched to a gene: 5. CDR1 SGHTS and CDR2 YDEGEE come from the germline V gene. CDR3 coding DNA: TGTGCCAGCAGCTTTGGAGGGGGCGTCACTGAAGCTTTCTTT. Its protein is CASSFGGGVTEAFF.

The J gene is TRBJ1-1, the V gene TRBV28; maybe TRBD1 (5 bases). Germline CDR1 MDHEN, CDR2 SYDVKM. CDR3 length: 13 amino acids. With 5 bases removed from V and 0 bases from J, the gap between germline ends came to 7 bases. The CDR3 loop reads CASSLGVNTEAFF. For the CDR3, the DNA is TGTGCCAGCAGTCTAGGGGTGAACACTGAAGCTTTCTTT.

The V call is TRBV4-1, the J call TRBJ2-7; D is uncertain. CDR3 size: 14 residues. Germline V gene sequence: CDR1 MGHRA, CDR2 YSYEKL. V was cut by 1 base and J by 3 bases, with 10 bases left in between. The CDR3 reads CASSQVGTNYEQYF. The CDR3 DNA reads as TGCGCCAGCAGCCAAGTGGGCACAAACTACGAGCAGTACTTC.

The J gene is TRBJ1-3, the V gene TRBV7-8; D is unclear. Germline CDR1 SGHVS, CDR2 FQNEAQ. The CDR3 covers 16 residues. V gave up 4 bases and J gave up 1 base, with 14 bases separating them. The CDR3 loop is CASSSEGGWSGNTIYF. The DNA of the CDR3 is TGTGCCAGCAGCTCCGAGGGCGGTTGGTCTGGAAACACCATATATTTT.

The rearrangement links TRBV6-1 to TRBJ2-7; perhaps TRBD2 as D (5 bases). Germline lookup yields CDR1 MNHNS and CDR2 SASEGT. The CDR3 has 15 residues. V was clipped by 7 bases and J by 0 bases, with 16 bases between them. CDR3 residues: CASMWPGSSSYEQYF. DNA for the CDR3: TGTGCCAGCATGTGGCCGGGGAGCAGCTCCTACGAGCAGTACTTC.

The J gene is TRBJ2-1, the V gene TRBV6-1, with TRBD2 matching over 8 bases. The CDR3 has 15 amino acids. Germline V gives CDR1 MNHNS, CDR2 SASEGT. V shed 9 bases and J 1 base; nucleotides not matched to a gene: 8. DNA for the CDR3: TGTGCCAGTTCCACGCGGGGGGCGTCCTACAATGAGCAGTTCTTC. It encodes CASSTRGASYNEQFF.

This clone was recorded only once. The chain is built from TRBV19 and TRBJ2-3; 8 nucleotides agree with TRBD2. J gave up 6 bases and V 3 bases, and 5 bases lay outside the gene matches. The CDR3 is 14 residues long. Looked up from germline, CDR1 is LNHDA and CDR2 is SQIVND (reference sequence). The CDR3 sequence: CASSMGTRADTQYF. The DNA for the CDR3 is TGTGCCAGTAGTATGGGGACTAGAGCGGATACGCAGTATTTT. The whole variable domain, remainder taken from reference TRBV19 and TRBJ2-3, is DGGITQSPKYLFRKEGQNVTLSCEQNLNHDAMYWYRQDPGQGLRLIYYSQIVNDFQKGDIAEGYSVSREKKESFPLTVTSAQKNPTAFYLCASSMGTRADTQYFGPGTRLTVL.

V and J are TRBV10-3 and TRBJ2-3; D might be TRBD2 (5 bases). V dropped 0 bases and J dropped 3 bases, with 7 bases sitting between them. CDR3 length: 14 amino acids. Germline V gene sequence: CDR1 ENHRY, CDR2 SYGVKD. In DNA, the CDR3 is TGTGCCATCAGTGAGTCAGGGAGTACAGATACGCAGTATTTT. This translates into CAISESGSTDTQYF.

The rearrangement links TRBV28 to TRBJ2-1, with TRBD2 matching over 9 bases. The CDR3 totals 20 residues. CDR1 is MDHEN and CDR2 is SYDVKM in the germline V gene. V shed 5 bases and J 9 bases; nucleotides not matched to a gene: 26. CDR3 in amino acids: CASSLPARTSAEAWGGEQFF. Here the CDR3 DNA reads TGTGCCAGCAGTCTCCCCGCCCGGACTAGCGCCGAAGCATGGGGGGGTGAGCAGTTCTTC.

Turning to this clone: Its ends do not fully match the called genes, so a read error is possible. J is TRBJ1-5 and V is TRBV6-4; TRBD1 is a possible D gene (6 bases). This CDR3 is built from 16 residues. The germline V gene encodes CDR1 MRHNA and CDR2 SNTAGT. The CDR3 spells CASSYSEGGYNQPQHF. The CDR3 coding sequence is TGTGCCAGCAGTTACTCGGAGGGGGGGTATAATCAGCCCCAGCATTTT.

The gene calls are TRBV20-1 and TRBJ1-1; D remains unclear. V was pared by 3 bases and J by 3 bases, with 5 bases between. The CDR3 consists of 11 residues. Germline CDR1 and CDR2: DFQATT and SNEGSKA (reference sequence). The CDR3 region has the DNA TGCAGTGCTAGCCGGGACACTGAAGCTTTCTTT. Translated, it gives CSASRDTEAFF.

V usage is TRBV5-1 and J usage is TRBJ1-1; the D gene is possibly TRBD1 (6 bases). Germline CDR1 SGHRS, CDR2 YFSETQ. Between the trimmed V and J ends, which lost 0 bases and 5 bases, there was a span of 17 bases. The CDR3 loop spans 16 amino acids. The CDR3 coding sequence is TGCGCCAGCAGCTTGGAGTCCGGGGGGCATGGGACTGAAGCTTTCTTT. It is translated as CASSLESGGHGTEAFF.

The V call is TRBV5-4, the J call TRBJ2-7; D perhaps matches TRBD1 (6 bases). V lost 4 bases and J lost 3, with 11 bases in between. Germline lookup yields CDR1 SGHNT and CDR2 YYREEE (reference sequence). This CDR3 has 13 amino acids. The CDR3 region is CASSPRGRYEQYF. CDR3 coding DNA: TGTGCCAGCAGCCCCAGGGGTCGCTACGAGCAGTACTTC.

The rearrangement joins TRBV9 to TRBJ2-2, with 10 positions matching TRBD1. Germline-derived CDR1 and CDR2 are SGDLS and YYNGEE. J gave up 0 bases and V 4 bases, and 12 bases lay outside the gene matches. The CDR3 length is 19 residues. The CDR3 nucleotides read TGTGCCAGCAGCAACCCCCGGGACAGGGGCACAACGAACACCGGGGAGCTGTTTTTT. This sequence encodes CASSNPRDRGTTNTGELFF.

The rearrangement links TRBV10-3 to TRBJ1-1; maybe TRBD1 (5 bases). The germline gives CDR1 ENHRY, CDR2 SYGVKD. The CDR3 has 15 residues. V lost 7 bases to trimming and J lost 0 bases, with 15 bases between them. CDR3 in DNA: TGTGCCATCAAAGAAGATGGGGGGATGAACACTGAAGCTTTCTTT. Protein sequence: CAIKEDGGMNTEAFF.

The table lists this clone with a few counts. V is TRBV25-1 and J is TRBJ1-1, with D uncertain. V was trimmed by 5 bases and J by 5 bases, leaving 6 bases between them. The CDR3 has 11 amino acids. Looked up from germline, CDR1 is MGHDK and CDR2 is SYGVNS. This chain's CDR3 is CASSSSTEAFF. CDR3 sequence (DNA): TGTGCCAGCAGTTCGTCGACTGAAGCTTTCTTT.

This chain uses TRBV9 with TRBJ1-1; 12 nucleotides agree with TRBD1. The CDR3 length is 16 residues. Looked up from germline, CDR1 is SGDLS and CDR2 is YYNGEE. J was trimmed by 1 base and V by 3 bases; bases with no gene match: 4. The CDR3 DNA reads as TGTGCCAGCAGCGCCCGGGACAGGGGGCCGAACACTGAAGCTTTCTTT. Its protein is CASSARDRGPNTEAFF.

The chain couples TRBV7-2 to TRBJ1-2, with 7 bases matching TRBD1. The CDR3 sequence is 14 residues long. Germline V gene lookup returns CDR1 SGHTA and CDR2 FQGNSA. The trim removed 4 bases at V and 5 bases at J, leaving 7 bases unmatched. For the CDR3, the DNA is TGTGCCAGCAGCTCAGACAGGGTCGGGTATGGCTACACCTTC. Its translation is CASSSDRVGYGYTF.

The chain recombines TRBV9 with TRBJ1-3; D ambiguous. The CDR3 consists of 12 residues. The germline gives CDR1 SGDLS, CDR2 YYNGEE. V lost 1 base and J 4 bases, leaving 3 bases between the germline ends. CDR3: CASSVQGNTIYF. DNA for the CDR3: TGTGCCAGCAGCGTACAGGGAAACACCATATATTTT.

The chain has TRBV29-1 and TRBJ2-5, with TRBD2 matching 12 bases. The germline gives CDR1 SQVTM, CDR2 ANQGSEA. The CDR3 consists of 16 residues. The V gene end was trimmed by 3 bases and the J gene end by 5 bases; junction bases not matched to a gene: 10. The CDR3 reads CSVDGLAGIDYETQYF. The CDR3 DNA follows: TGCAGCGTTGACGGACTAGCGGGAATAGATTATGAGACCCAGTACTTC.

A single count supports this clone. The chain is built from TRBV6-1 and TRBJ2-7, with no clear D. With 8 bases removed from V and 4 bases from J, the gap between germline ends came to 21 bases. Germline assignment: CDR1 MNHNS and CDR2 SASEGT. The CDR3 totals 15 residues. The CDR3 nucleotides read TGTGCCAGCGTCCCAGGTCACTCCATCTATTACGAGCAGTACTTC. This gives the protein CASVPGHSIYYEQYF.

This rearrangement joins TRBV4-2 to TRBJ2-6; TRBD2 matches 14 bases. Per the germline V gene, CDR1 is LGHNA and CDR2 is YNFKEQ. CDR3 length equals 23 residues. Germline trimming cut 4 bases from V and 0 bases from J; bases unmatched to any gene: 17. The CDR3 nucleotides are TGTGCCAGCAGCCCGCGGACTAGCGGGGGGATCCCCCTTGGGGCCTCTGGGGCCAACGTCCTGACTTTC. Its protein is CASSPRTSGGIPLGASGANVLTF.

In its sample, this clone was seen a few times. This sequence joins TRBV4-1 and TRBJ1-5; weak D call: TRBD1 (6 bases). V gave up 4 bases and J gave up 2 bases, with 12 bases separating them. The CDR3 has 15 amino acids. The germline CDR1 and CDR2 sequences are MGHRA and YSYEKL. CDR3: CASSLPGAGNQPQHF. CDR3 DNA: TGCGCCAGCAGCCTGCCAGGGGCCGGCAATCAGCCCCAGCATTTT.

The chain employs TRBV6-6 and TRBJ2-4; no firm D call. The germline V and J ends were trimmed by 7 bases and 7 bases, with 11 bases remaining between them. The V gene's germline CDR1 is MNHNY and CDR2 SVGAGI (reference sequence). The CDR3 covers 12 residues. CDR3 in amino acids: CASTLGRNIQYF. The CDR3 DNA is TGTGCCAGCACCCTTGGGCGTAACATTCAGTACTTC.